The present entry profiles one T cell receptor (beta chain) with its context. The data are from a study of cytomegalovirus exposure and HLA in healthy donors. PCR employed 60 Vbeta and 13 Jbeta primers. Repertoires were generated with immunoSEQ multiplex PCR, while TCRdb's copy carries only in-frame clones and drops some. The sample carries some 140,000 clones, about 82% recorded once. The CDR3 is 15 residues long. Germline CDR1 is SGHTA and CDR2 is FQGNSA. The ends lost 5 bases at V and 5 bases at J; junction bases unmatched: 9. This chain joins TRBV7-2 and TRBJ2-7; TRBD2 agrees at 10 bases. The sequence was collected from a man under 40 in good health. Sequencing used PBMCs. CDR3 DNA: TGTGCCAGCAGCGCTATGCCGGGACTAGCGAACGAGCAGTACTTC. This gives the protein CASSAMPGLANEQYF.